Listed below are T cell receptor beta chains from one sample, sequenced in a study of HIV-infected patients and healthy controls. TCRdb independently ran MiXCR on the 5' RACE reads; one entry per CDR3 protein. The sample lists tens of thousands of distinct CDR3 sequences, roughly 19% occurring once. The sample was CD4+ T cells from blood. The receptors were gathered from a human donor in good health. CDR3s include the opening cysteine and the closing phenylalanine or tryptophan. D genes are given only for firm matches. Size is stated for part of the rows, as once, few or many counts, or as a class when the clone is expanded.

TGTGCCAGCAGCTTGAACCACAAGTACACTGAAGCTTTCTTT CASSLNHKYTEAFF many TRBV13 NA TRBJ1-1
TGCAGCGTTGTCCCCGTCATAGGCGGGACAGGCGGCACTGAAGCTTTCTTT CSVVPVIGGTGGTEAFF NA TRBV29-1 TRBD1 TRBJ1-1
TGCAGTGTTAGAGGGGACAGGGACTACGAGCAGTACTTC CSVRGDRDYEQYF many TRBV20-1 TRBD1 TRBJ2-7
TGCAGCGTCGTACCGACAGGGCATTCCTTCTCTGGGGCCAACGTCCTGACTTTC CSVVPTGHSFSGANVLTF many TRBV29-1 TRBD1 TRBJ2-6
TGTGCCAGCAGCCAAGGAGCGGGGGGGCGAGATACGCAGTATTTT CASSQGAGGRDTQYF NA TRBV3-1 TRBD2 TRBJ2-3
TGTGCCACTTCGCATCTTTCTACAGGGAAGCGGGGCTACACCTTC CATSHLSTGKRGYTF many TRBV6-2/TRBV6-3 NA TRBJ1-2
TGCAGTGCTAGAGTCGCTAGCGGGAGTAGAACAGATACGCAGTATTTT CSARVASGSRTDTQYF many TRBV20-1 TRBD2 TRBJ2-3
TGCGCCAGCCGGCCTACGCCGATGGGTCCGCTTGAGCAGTTCTTC CASRPTPMGPLEQFF NA TRBV5-1 NA TRBJ2-1
TGTGCCATCAAAATCCAGGGCCTCGTCACTGAAGCTTTCTTT CAIKIQGLVTEAFF many TRBV10-3 NA TRBJ1-1
TGTGCCAGCAGCCGGGACAGCAGGAGCTATGGCTACACCTTC CASSRDSRSYGYTF many TRBV6-5 TRBD1 TRBJ1-2
TGCAGCGTTGGCCCGGGACAGGGTGGGGATGAGCAGTTCTTC CSVGPGQGGDEQFF few TRBV29-1 TRBD1 TRBJ2-1
TGTGCCAGCTCACCAAGTGAATCGGCGGGAAACACCATATATTTT CASSPSESAGNTIYF many TRBV18 NA TRBJ1-3
TGTGCCAGCAGCTTATCCAGGCAAGGTGAGCAGTTCTTC CASSLSRQGEQFF many TRBV7-3 NA TRBJ2-1
TGTGCCAGCAGCGCCTACAAGGAAGCTTTCTTT CASSAYKEAFF many TRBV5-5 NA TRBJ1-1
TGCAGCGGTACAGGGGGCTCCGGGGAGCTGTTTTTT CSGTGGSGELFF many TRBV29-1 TRBD1 TRBJ2-2
TGTGCCAGTTTGAGGGAAAATAAATTAGCCAAAAACATTCAGTACTTC CASLRENKLAKNIQYF few TRBV19 NA TRBJ2-4
TGTGCCAGCACCCCACTCGGGGGTACATCTGGGGCCAACGTCCTGACTTTC CASTPLGGTSGANVLTF many TRBV7-3 NA TRBJ2-6
TGTGCCAGCAGGCCAATTAGCCGATCTCCCCCCGGATCGGAGACCCAGTACTTC CASRPISRSPPGSETQYF few TRBV2 NA TRBJ2-5
TGTGCCAGTAAATTGGACAGGGGGTTTAACTATGGCTACACCTTC CASKLDRGFNYGYTF NA TRBV19 TRBD1 TRBJ1-2
TGTGCCAGCTCGGCGAGAAGGACAGATACGCAGTATTTT CASSARRTDTQYF few TRBV18 NA TRBJ2-3
TGTGCCAGCAGCGTAGATGGGGCAGGCGGGAACACTGAAGCTTTCTTT CASSVDGAGGNTEAFF many TRBV9 NA TRBJ1-1
TGCGCCAGCAGCTTGGGCGCGGGGAGCTCCTACAATGAGCAGTTCTTC CASSLGAGSSYNEQFF many TRBV5-1 NA TRBJ2-1
TGTGCCAGCAGCTTATATGGACTAGCGGGAAGTACTAGCACAGATACGCAGTATTTT CASSLYGLAGSTSTDTQYF NA TRBV13 TRBD2 TRBJ2-3
TGTGCCAGCAGCTTAGACCCGGGAAGCGGTGGCACTGAAGCTTTCTTT CASSLDPGSGGTEAFF few TRBV7-2 NA TRBJ1-1
TGTGCCAGCAGTTCCAGGACAGGGGGCTTCTACGAGCAGTACTTC CASSSRTGGFYEQYF NA TRBV6-5 TRBD1 TRBJ2-7
TGTGCCAGCAGCATCGCCGGGGGCTCAGCTAATGAAAAACTGTTTTTT CASSIAGGSANEKLFF few TRBV5-5 NA TRBJ1-4
TGCGCCAGCAGCCCATTACAGGGTAAAAGGACTGAAGCTTTCTTT CASSPLQGKRTEAFF many TRBV4-1 NA TRBJ1-1
TGTGCCAGTAGTTCTGGACAGGCCCTCAATCAGCCCCAGCATTTT CASSSGQALNQPQHF NA TRBV19 TRBD1 TRBJ1-5
TGCAGTGCTAGCTCTAGCGGCCGTACAGATACGCAGTATTTT CSASSSGRTDTQYF NA TRBV20-1 TRBD2 TRBJ2-3
TGCAGCACCAAACGACAAGCCATGAACACTGAAGCTTTCTTT CSTKRQAMNTEAFF few TRBV29-1 NA TRBJ1-1
TGTGCCAGCAGGCTCAGAGGGTATGGCTACACCTTC CASRLRGYGYTF NA TRBV28 NA TRBJ1-2
TGCGCCAGCAGAGACAATCAGCCCCAGCATTTT CASRDNQPQHF NA TRBV10-2 NA TRBJ1-5